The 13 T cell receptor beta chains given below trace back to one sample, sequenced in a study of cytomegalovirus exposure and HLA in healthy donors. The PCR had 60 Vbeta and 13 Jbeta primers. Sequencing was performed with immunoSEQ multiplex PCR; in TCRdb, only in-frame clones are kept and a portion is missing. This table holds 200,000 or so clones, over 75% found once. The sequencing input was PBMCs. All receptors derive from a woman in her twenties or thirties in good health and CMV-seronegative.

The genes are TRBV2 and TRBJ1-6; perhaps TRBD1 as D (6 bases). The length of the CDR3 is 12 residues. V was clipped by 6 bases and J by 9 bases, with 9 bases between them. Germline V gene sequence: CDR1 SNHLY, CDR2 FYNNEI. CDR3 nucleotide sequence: TGTGCCAGCAGCGTCAGGGGTTCACCCCTCCACTTT. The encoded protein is CASSVRGSPLHF.

The chain's CDR3 is CAISESIVAEGYTF. DNA for the CDR3: TGTGCCATCAGTGAGTCGATCGTGGCGGAGGGCTACACCTTC. The chain uses TRBV10-3 and TRBJ1-2; no firm D call. CDR1 is ENHRY, CDR2 SYGVKD, per germline. This CDR3 has 14 residues. V lost 0 bases and J 8 bases, leaving 13 bases between the germline ends.

The CDR3 region has the DNA TGTGCCAGCTCACCAACGGACAGGGGGACTGAAGCTTTCTTT. Translated: CASSPTDRGTEAFF. The V gene is TRBV18, the J gene TRBJ1-1, with 10 nucleotides matching TRBD1. Germline values: CDR1 KGHSH, CDR2 LQKENI. The CDR3 consists of 14 residues. V gave up 2 bases and J gave up 5 bases; unmatched junction bases: 2.

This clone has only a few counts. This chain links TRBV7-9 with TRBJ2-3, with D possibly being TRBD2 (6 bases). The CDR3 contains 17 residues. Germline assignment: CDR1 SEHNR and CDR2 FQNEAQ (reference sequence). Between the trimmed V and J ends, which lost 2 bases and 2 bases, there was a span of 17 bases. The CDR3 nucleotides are TGTGCCAGCAGCTTAAAGCCTGGAGGGGCGGACACAGATACGCAGTATTTT. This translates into CASSLKPGGADTDTQYF.

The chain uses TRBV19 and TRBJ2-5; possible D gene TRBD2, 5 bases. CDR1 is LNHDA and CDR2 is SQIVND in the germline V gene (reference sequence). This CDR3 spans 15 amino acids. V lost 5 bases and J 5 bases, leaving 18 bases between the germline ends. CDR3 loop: CASSLWRSGEETQYF. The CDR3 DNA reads TGTGCCAGTAGTTTGTGGCGGAGTGGGGAGGAGACCCAGTACTTC.

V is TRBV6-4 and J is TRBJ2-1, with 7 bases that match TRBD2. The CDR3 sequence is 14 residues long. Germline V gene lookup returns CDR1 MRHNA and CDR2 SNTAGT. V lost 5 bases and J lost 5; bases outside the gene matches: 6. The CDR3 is CASSLSGANNEQFF. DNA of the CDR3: TGTGCCAGCAGTCTCAGCGGGGCCAACAATGAGCAGTTCTTC.

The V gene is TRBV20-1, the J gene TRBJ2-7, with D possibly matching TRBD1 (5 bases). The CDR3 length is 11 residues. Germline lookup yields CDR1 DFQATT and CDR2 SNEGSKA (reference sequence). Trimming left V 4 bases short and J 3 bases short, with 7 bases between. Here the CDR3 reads CSAIDSYEQYF. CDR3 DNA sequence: TGCAGTGCTATCGACAGCTACGAGCAGTACTTC.

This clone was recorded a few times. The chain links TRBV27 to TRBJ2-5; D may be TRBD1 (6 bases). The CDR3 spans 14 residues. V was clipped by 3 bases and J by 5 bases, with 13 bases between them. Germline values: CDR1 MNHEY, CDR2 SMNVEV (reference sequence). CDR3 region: CASSFGQGWETQYF. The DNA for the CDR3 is TGTGCCAGCAGTTTTGGGCAGGGGTGGGAGACCCAGTACTTC.

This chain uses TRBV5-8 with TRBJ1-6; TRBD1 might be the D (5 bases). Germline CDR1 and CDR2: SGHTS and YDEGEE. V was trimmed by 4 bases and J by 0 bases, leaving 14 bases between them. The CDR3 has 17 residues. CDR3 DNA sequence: TGTGCCAGCAGCGGCCAGGGTGCCGTCTCCTATAATTCACCCCTCCACTTT. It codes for CASSGQGAVSYNSPLHF.

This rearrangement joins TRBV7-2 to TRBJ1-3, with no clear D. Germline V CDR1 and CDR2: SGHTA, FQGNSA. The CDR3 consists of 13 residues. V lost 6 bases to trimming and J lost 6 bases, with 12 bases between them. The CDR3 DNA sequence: TGTGCCAGCAGGGTTAGCGTAACAAACACCATATATTTT. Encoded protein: CASRVSVTNTIYF.

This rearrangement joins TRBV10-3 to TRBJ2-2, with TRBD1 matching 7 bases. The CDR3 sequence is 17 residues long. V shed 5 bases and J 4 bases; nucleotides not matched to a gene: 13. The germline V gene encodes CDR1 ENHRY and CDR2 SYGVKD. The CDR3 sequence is CAISNNRGLPITGELFF. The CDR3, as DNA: TGTGCCATCAGTAATAACAGGGGTCTACCGATCACCGGGGAGCTGTTTTTT.

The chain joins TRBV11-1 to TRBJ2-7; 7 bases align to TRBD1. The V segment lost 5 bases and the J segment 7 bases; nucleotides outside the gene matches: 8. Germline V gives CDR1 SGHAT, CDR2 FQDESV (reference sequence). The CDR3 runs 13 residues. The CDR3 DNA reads TGTGCCAGCAGCCCCGACAGGGTGGGGGAGCAGTACTTC. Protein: CASSPDRVGEQYF.

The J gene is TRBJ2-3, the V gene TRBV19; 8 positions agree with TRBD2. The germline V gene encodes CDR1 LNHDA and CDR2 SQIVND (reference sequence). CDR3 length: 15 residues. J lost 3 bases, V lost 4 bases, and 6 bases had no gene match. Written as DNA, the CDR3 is TGTGCCAGTAGTACTGGGTCGGGAGGGACAGATACGCAGTATTTT. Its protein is CASSTGSGGTDTQYF.